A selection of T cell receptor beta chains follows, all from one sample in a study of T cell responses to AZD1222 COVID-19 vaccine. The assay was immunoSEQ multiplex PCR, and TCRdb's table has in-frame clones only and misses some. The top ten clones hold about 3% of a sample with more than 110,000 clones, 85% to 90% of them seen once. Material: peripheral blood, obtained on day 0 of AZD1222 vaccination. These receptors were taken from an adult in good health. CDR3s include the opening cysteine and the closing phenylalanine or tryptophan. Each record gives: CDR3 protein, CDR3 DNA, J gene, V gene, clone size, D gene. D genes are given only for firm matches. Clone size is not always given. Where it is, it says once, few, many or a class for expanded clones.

CASSLSSGYEQYF,TGCGCCAGCAGCTTGTCTAGCGGGTACGAGCAGTACTTC,TRBJ2-7,TRBV5-1,NA,TRBD2
CASSLTGTDTQYF,TGTGCCAGCAGTTTAACGGGGACAGATACGCAGTATTTT,TRBJ2-3,TRBV12-3/TRBV12-4,many,NA
CAISEWEGYGYTF,TGTGCCATCAGTGAGTGGGAGGGCTATGGCTACACCTTC,TRBJ1-2,TRBV10-3,NA,NA
CASSQGDRGNTEAFF,TGTGCCAGCAGCCAGGGGGACAGGGGGAACACTGAAGCTTTCTTT,TRBJ1-1,TRBV14,NA,TRBD1
CASSRGQGALGNTIYF,TGTGCCAGTAGTCGAGGACAGGGGGCTCTTGGAAACACCATATATTTT,TRBJ1-3,TRBV19,NA,TRBD1
CASSQDQGSGANVLTF,TGCGCCAGCAGCCAAGATCAGGGCTCTGGGGCCAACGTCCTGACTTTC,TRBJ2-6,TRBV4-3,NA,NA
CAWSVGTGVKQYF,TGTGCCTGGAGTGTGGGGACAGGGGTCAAGCAGTACTTC,TRBJ2-7,TRBV30,NA,TRBD1
CASSLESIGGYTF,TGTGCCAGCAGCTTAGAGTCTATCGGTGGCTACACCTTC,TRBJ1-2,TRBV7-9,NA,NA
CASTDRVEGNTIYF,TGTGCCAGCACGGACAGGGTGGAAGGAAACACCATATATTTT,TRBJ1-3,TRBV2,NA,TRBD1
CASSQPPGPVYVHF,TGTGCCAGCAGTCAACCCCCGGGGCCAGTTTATGTTCACTTC,TRBJ2-7,TRBV28,NA,NA
CASSFLSGSSAGTDTQYF,TGTGCCAGCAGCTTCTTGAGCGGGAGTTCTGCGGGCACAGATACGCAGTATTTT,TRBJ2-3,TRBV11-2,NA,TRBD2
CASSVAGQGGSPLHF,TGTGCCAGCAGCGTAGCTGGGCAGGGAGGTTCACCCCTCCACTTT,TRBJ1-6,TRBV9,NA,NA
CASSRLQRDTDNEQFF,TGCGCCAGCAGCCGCCTTCAGCGGGATACCGACAATGAGCAGTTCTTC,TRBJ2-1,TRBV5-1,NA,TRBD2
CASSQGVGSGNTIYF,TGCGCCAGCAGCCAAGGCGTGGGTTCTGGAAACACCATATATTTT,TRBJ1-3,TRBV4-3,NA,NA
CASMLPPGRSGTPFSYNEQFF,TGCGCCAGCATGTTACCTCCCGGCCGGAGCGGGACCCCGTTCTCCTACAATGAGCAGTTCTTC,TRBJ2-1,TRBV5-1,NA,TRBD2
CASSFLRQGGGGTEAFF,TGTGCCAGTAGTTTCCTGAGACAGGGCGGAGGTGGCACTGAAGCTTTCTTT,TRBJ1-1,TRBV19,few,TRBD1
CASSLGGVADTQYF,TGTGCCAGCAGCTTGGGGGGTGTCGCAGATACGCAGTATTTT,TRBJ2-3,TRBV7-7,NA,NA
CASSFQDRVSYEQYF,TGTGCCAGCAGTTTTCAGGACAGGGTTTCCTACGAGCAGTACTTC,TRBJ2-7,TRBV28,NA,TRBD1
CASSDSGGATEAFF,TGTGCCAGCAGTGACTCTGGAGGGGCGACTGAAGCTTTCTTT,TRBJ1-1,TRBV6-4,NA,NA
CASSYTDRGLIF,TGTGCCAGCAGCTATACGGACAGGGGGCTGATCTTC,TRBJ2-1,TRBV11-1,NA,TRBD1
CASSQDEGEREQYF,TGTGCCAGCAGCCAAGATGAGGGGGAAAGGGAGCAGTACTTC,TRBJ2-7,TRBV4-2,NA,NA
CATSDRGNTDTQYF,TGTGCCACCAGCGACAGGGGGAACACAGATACGCAGTATTTT,TRBJ2-3,TRBV24-1,NA,TRBD1
CASSLRPGTGSLGTYEQYF,TGTGCCAGCAGTTTAAGACCTGGAACAGGATCTCTGGGAACCTACGAGCAGTACTTC,TRBJ2-7,TRBV27,NA,NA
CATSEGYEQYF,TGTGCCACCAGTGAAGGGTACGAGCAGTACTTC,TRBJ2-7,TRBV24-1,NA,NA
CASRRRQGVVDGYTF,TGTGCCAGCAGGCGTAGACAGGGGGTGGTCGATGGCTACACCTTC,TRBJ1-2,TRBV5-4,once,TRBD1
CATSDTNTQYF,TGTGCCACCAGTGATACGAATACGCAGTATTTT,TRBJ2-3,TRBV24-1,NA,NA
CAINPDRGASNYGYTF,TGTGCCATCAATCCGGACAGGGGCGCGTCTAACTATGGCTACACCTTC,TRBJ1-2,TRBV10-3,NA,TRBD1
CASSFHDNTEAFF,TGTGCCAGCAGTTTCCATGATAACACTGAAGCTTTCTTT,TRBJ1-1,TRBV11-3,NA,NA
CSVEPANYGYTF,TGCAGCGTTGAACCAGCTAACTATGGCTACACCTTC,TRBJ1-2,TRBV29-1,NA,NA
CASSSLSAYQETQYF,TGTGCCAGCAGTTCACTATCGGCGTACCAAGAGACCCAGTACTTC,TRBJ2-5,TRBV27,NA,NA
CASSQARVAFF,TGTGCCAGCAGCCAAGCCAGGGTAGCTTTCTTT,TRBJ1-1,TRBV3-1/TRBV3-2,NA,NA
CATSRVGTGGYEQYF,TGTGCCACCAGCAGAGTAGGGACAGGGGGCTACGAGCAGTACTTC,TRBJ2-7,TRBV15,NA,TRBD1
CASSFPGQGEAFF,TGTGCCAGCAGTTTCCCAGGACAGGGGGAAGCTTTCTTT,TRBJ1-1,TRBV27,NA,TRBD1
CASSRPLGLAVDNEQFF,TGTGCCAGCAGCCGGCCGCTCGGACTAGCGGTGGACAATGAGCAGTTCTTC,TRBJ2-1,TRBV13,few,TRBD2
CAWVRDYEQYF,TGTGCCTGGGTAAGGGACTACGAGCAGTACTTC,TRBJ2-7,TRBV30,NA,NA